This TCR beta chain was identified during a study of cytomegalovirus exposure and HLA in healthy donors. About the research overall: It was reported in a later analysis that the 90 to 150 validation repertoires used the same platform as the roughly 640 first-cohort repertoires. Regarding the study as a whole: The authors listed around 150 TCR beta chains as cytomegalovirus-associated.

The CDR3 contains 13 residues. CDR1 SGHRS and CDR2 YFSETQ come from the germline V gene. V shed 4 bases and J shed 6 bases, with 13 bases lying between them. Concerning this clone: Its target is unknown.

Generated by immunoSEQ multiplex PCR, the TCRdb table keeps only in-frame clones and is missing some. The sample consists of over 100,000 clones, 88% of them appearing once. V is TRBV5-1 and J is TRBJ1-2, with a tentative D call TRBD1 (6 bases). The clonotype was recovered from a woman aged 18 to 35 in good health and CMV-seropositive. What was sequenced was PBMCs. In DNA, the CDR3 is TGCGCCAGCAGCACACAGGGAGAAGATGGCTACACCTTC. Encoded protein: CASSTQGEDGYTF.